This T cell receptor (beta chain) is from a study of shared clonotypes between healthy human individuals. With respect to this clone: Its matching antigen is unknown.

The table came from immunoSEQ multiplex PCR; TCRdb's copy has only in-frame clones and leaves some out. This table holds about 2.3 million clones, under 95% found once. General study points: The represented genetic and exposure-history diversity was limited by the small number of donors.

This receptor was identified in a young man in good health. Some clones in this sample may be carry-over from other donors' samples. Material: naive CD4+ T cells from PBMCs. As to subset: CD45RA+ positively selected.

The CDR3 DNA follows: TGTGCCAGCTCAGCCGGGACAGTCTCCTACGAGCAGTACTTC. This translates into CASSAGTVSYEQYF. The chain combines TRBV18 with TRBJ2-7; 7 bases fit TRBD1. Germline V CDR1 and CDR2: KGHSH, LQKENI. V dropped 5 bases and J dropped 0; count of bases not matched to a gene: 4. The CDR3 consists of 14 residues.